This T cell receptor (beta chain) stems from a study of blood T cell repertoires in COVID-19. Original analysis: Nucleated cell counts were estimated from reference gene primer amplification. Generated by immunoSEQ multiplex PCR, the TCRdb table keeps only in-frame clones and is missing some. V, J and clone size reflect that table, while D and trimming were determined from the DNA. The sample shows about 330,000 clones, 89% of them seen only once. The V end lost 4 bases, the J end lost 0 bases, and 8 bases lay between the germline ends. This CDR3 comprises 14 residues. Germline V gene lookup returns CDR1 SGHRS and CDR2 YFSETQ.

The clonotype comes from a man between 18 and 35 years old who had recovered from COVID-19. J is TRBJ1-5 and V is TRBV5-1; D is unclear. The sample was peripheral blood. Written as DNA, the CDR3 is TGCGCCAGCAGCCCAGACTTTAGCAATCAGCCCCAGCATTTT. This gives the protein CASSPDFSNQPQHF.